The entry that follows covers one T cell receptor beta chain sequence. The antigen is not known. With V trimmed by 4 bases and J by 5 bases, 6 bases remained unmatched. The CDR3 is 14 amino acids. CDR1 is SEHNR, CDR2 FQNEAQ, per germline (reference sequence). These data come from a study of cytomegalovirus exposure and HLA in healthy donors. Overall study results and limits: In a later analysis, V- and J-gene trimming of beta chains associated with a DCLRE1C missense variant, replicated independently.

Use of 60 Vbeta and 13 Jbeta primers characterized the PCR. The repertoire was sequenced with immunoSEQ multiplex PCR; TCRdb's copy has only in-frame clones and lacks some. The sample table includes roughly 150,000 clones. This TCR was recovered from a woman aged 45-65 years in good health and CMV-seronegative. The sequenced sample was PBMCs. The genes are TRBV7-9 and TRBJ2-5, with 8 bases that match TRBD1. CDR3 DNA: TGTGCCAGCAGCTCGACAGGGGCGTGGGAGACCCAGTACTTC. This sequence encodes CASSSTGAWETQYF.